In its sample, the clone carrying this TCR beta chain was seen once. What it binds is unknown. Germline assignment: CDR1 MNHEY and CDR2 SMNVEV (reference sequence). The V end lost 5 bases, the J end lost 2 bases, and 13 bases lay between the germline ends. CDR3 length: 14 amino acids. This sample is part of a study of cytomegalovirus exposure and HLA in healthy donors. Study-wide results and limits: TRBV6-2, TRBV6-3 and some other V segments were unresolvable in 87-base-pair reads. DRB1 showed the most TCR associations and HLA-C the fewest in a later analysis, as rates varied by HLA locus. Later analysis demonstrated an association between a missense DCLRE1C variant and TCR beta V- and J-gene trimming. Researchers counted over 150 TCR beta chains as cytomegalovirus-associated.

The PCR contained 60 Vbeta and 13 Jbeta primers. Clones were read by immunoSEQ multiplex PCR, and TCRdb kept only the in-frame ones, dropping some. The sample contains around 98,000 clones, roughly two thirds of which appear only once. The TCR sequence derives from a female donor in good health and CMV-seronegative. The chain joins TRBV27 to TRBJ2-7; tentative D call: TRBD2 (5 bases). The sequencing input was PBMCs. As DNA, the CDR3 is TGTGCCAGCAGTCCCCTCTCCGGGGCCTACGAGCAGTACTTC. Its protein product is CASSPLSGAYEQYF.